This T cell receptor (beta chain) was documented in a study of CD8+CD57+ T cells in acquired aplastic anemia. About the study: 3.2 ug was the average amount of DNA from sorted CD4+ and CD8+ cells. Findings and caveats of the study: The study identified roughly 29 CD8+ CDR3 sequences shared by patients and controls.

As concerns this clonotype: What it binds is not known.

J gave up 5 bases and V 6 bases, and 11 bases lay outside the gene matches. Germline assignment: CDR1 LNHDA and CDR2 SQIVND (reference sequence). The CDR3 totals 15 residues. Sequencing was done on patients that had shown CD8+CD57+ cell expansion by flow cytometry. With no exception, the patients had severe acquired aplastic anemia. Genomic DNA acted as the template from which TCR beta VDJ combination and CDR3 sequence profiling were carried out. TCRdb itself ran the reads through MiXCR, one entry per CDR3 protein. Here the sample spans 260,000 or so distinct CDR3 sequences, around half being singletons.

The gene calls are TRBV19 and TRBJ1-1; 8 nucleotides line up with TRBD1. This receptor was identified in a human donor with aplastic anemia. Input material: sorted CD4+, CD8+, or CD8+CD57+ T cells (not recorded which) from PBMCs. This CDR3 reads CASSPTQGARTEAFF. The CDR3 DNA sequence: TGTGCCAGTAGCCCCACCCAGGGGGCGCGGACTGAAGCTTTCTTT.